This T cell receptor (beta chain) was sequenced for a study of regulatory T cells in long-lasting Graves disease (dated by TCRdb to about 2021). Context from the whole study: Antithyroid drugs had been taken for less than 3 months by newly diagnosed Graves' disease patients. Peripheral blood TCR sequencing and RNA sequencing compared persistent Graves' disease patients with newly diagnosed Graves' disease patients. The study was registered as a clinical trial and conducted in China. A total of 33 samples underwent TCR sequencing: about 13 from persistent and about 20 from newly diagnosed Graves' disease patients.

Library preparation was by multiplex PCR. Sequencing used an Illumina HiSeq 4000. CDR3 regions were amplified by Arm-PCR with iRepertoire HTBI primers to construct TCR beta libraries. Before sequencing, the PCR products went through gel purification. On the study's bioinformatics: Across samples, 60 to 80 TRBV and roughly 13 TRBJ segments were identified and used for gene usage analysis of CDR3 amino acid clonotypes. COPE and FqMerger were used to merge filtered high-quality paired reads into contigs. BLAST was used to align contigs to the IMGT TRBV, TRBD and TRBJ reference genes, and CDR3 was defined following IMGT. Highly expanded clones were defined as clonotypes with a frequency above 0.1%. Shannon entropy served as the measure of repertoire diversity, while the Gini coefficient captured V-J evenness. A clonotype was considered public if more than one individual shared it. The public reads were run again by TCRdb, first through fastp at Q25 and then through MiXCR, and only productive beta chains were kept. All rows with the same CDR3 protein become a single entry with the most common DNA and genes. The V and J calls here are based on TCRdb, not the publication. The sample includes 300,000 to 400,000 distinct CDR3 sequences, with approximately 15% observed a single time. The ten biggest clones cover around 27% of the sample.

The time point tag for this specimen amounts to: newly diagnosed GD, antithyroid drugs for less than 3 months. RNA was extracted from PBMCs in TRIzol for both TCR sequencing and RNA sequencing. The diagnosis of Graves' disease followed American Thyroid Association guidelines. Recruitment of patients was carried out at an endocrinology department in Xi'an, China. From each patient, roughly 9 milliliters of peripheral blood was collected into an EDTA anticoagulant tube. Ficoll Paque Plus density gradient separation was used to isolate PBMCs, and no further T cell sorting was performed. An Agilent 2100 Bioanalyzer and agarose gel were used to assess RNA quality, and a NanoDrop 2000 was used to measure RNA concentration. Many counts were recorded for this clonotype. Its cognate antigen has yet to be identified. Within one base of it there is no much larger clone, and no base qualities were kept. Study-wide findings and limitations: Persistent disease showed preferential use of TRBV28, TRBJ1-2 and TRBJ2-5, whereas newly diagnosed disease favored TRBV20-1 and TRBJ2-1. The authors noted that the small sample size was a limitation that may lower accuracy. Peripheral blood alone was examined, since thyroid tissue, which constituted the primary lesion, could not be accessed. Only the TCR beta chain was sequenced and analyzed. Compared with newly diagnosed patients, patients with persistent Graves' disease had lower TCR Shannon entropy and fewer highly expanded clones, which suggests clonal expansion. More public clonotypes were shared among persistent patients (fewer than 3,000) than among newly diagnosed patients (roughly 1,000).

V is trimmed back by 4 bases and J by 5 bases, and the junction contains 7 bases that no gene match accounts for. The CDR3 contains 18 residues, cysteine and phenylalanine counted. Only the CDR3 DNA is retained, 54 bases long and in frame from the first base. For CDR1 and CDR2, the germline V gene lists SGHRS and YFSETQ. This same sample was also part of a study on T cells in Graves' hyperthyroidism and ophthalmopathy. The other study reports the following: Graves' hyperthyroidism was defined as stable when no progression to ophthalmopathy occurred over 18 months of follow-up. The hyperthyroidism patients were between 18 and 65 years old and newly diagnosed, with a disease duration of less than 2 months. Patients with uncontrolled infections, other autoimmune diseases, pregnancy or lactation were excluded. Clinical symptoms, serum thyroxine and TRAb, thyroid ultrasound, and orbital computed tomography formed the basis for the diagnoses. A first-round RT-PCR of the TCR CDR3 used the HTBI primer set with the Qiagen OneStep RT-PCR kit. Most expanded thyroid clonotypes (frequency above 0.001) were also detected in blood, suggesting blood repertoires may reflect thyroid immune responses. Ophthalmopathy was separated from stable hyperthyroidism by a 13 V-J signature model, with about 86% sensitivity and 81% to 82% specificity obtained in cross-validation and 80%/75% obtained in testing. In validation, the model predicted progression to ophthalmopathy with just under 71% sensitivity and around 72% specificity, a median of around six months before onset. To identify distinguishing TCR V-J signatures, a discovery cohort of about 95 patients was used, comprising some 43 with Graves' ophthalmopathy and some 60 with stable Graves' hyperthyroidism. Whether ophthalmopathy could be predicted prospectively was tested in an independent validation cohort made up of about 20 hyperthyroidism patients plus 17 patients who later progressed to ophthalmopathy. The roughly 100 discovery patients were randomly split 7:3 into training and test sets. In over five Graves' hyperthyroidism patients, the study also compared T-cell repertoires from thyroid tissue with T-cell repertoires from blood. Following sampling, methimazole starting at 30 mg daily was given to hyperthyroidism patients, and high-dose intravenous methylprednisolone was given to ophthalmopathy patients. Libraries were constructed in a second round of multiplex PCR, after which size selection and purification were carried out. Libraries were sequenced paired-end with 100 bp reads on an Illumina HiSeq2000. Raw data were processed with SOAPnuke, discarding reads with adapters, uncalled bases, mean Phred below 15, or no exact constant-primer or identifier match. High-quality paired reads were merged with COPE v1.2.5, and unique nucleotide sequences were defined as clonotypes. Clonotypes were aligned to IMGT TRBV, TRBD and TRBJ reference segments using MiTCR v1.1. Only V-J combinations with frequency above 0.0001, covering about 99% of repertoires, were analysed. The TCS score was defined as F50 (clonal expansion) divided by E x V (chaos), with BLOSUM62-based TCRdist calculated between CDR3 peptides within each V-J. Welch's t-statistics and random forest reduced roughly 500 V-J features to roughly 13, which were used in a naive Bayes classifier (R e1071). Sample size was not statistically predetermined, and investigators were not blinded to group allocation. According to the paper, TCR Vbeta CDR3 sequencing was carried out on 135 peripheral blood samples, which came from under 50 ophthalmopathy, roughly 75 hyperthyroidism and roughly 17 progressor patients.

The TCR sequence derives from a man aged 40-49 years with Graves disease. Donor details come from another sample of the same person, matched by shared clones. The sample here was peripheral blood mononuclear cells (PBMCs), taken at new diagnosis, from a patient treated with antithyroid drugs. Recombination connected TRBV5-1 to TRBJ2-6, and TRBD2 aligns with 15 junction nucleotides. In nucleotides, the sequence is TGCGCCAGCAGCGTCGGACTAGCGGGGGGGCTCCGGGCCAACGTCCTGACTTTC. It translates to CASSVGLAGGLRANVLTF.